These 30 T cell receptor beta chains originate from one sample sequenced in a study of control samples from healthy donors and cancer patients. Profiling relied on immunoSEQ multiplex PCR, and the TCRdb table lists in-frame clones only, not all of them. The sample records approximately 98,000 clones, 82% being singletons. Sequencing used blood. The receptors here all came from a man younger than 30 in good health.

The V call is TRBV2, the J call TRBJ2-2; no clear D gene. Looked up from germline, CDR1 is SNHLY and CDR2 is FYNNEI. The V gene lost 7 bases and the J gene lost 2 bases, with 11 bases spanning the gap. CDR3 length: 14 amino acids. CDR3 DNA: TGTGCCAGCAATCCCGGGCCAAACACCGGGGAGCTGTTTTTT. Protein product: CASNPGPNTGELFF.

DNA for the CDR3: TGTGCCAGCAGCACCACGCAGGGAAGGATTTCCAATGAGCAGTTCTTC. This sequence encodes CASSTTQGRISNEQFF. The V gene is TRBV11-3, the J gene TRBJ2-1, with a tentative D call TRBD1 (5 bases). This CDR3 spans 16 amino acids. V lost 5 bases and J 6 bases, leaving 20 bases between the germline ends. Germline lookup yields CDR1 SGHNT and CDR2 YENEEA.

This chain uses TRBV7-2 with TRBJ2-1; D gene uncertain. Germline V CDR1 and CDR2: SGHTA, FQGNSA. V was shortened by 5 bases and J by 0 bases, with 11 bases between the two germline ends. This CDR3 is 15 amino acids long. The CDR3, as DNA: TGTGCCAGCAGCCCACAAGTGAGCTCCTACAATGAGCAGTTCTTC. The encoded protein is CASSPQVSSYNEQFF.

This chain links TRBV6-5 with TRBJ2-3; 9 nucleotides line up with TRBD2. This CDR3 contains 15 residues. Germline V lookup: CDR1 MNHEY, CDR2 SVGAGI. Unmatched junction bases numbered 9, after V lost 7 bases and J lost 4 bases. In DNA, the CDR3 is TGTGCCAGCAAAATAAGCGGGGGGACTCCAGATACGCAGTATTTT. It translates to CASKISGGTPDTQYF.

The J gene is TRBJ2-3, the V gene TRBV12-5; no clear D. Trimming shortened V by 2 bases and J by 3 bases, and 12 bases separated the two germline ends. Germline-derived CDR1 and CDR2 are LGHNT and FRNRAP. CDR3 size: 15 residues. The CDR3 here is CASGLNRAVTDTQYF. The CDR3 DNA follows: TGTGCTAGTGGTTTGAACCGGGCTGTAACAGATACGCAGTATTTT.

The chain uses TRBV5-1 and TRBJ2-2; D is unclear. The V end lost 4 bases, the J end lost 1 base, and 11 bases lay between the germline ends. Germline loops: CDR1 SGHRS, CDR2 YFSETQ. The length of the CDR3 is 15 residues. The CDR3 sequence: CASSPSSENTGELFF. Here the CDR3 DNA reads TGCGCCAGCAGCCCTTCGTCAGAGAACACCGGGGAGCTGTTTTTT.

This clone was found once. V and J are TRBV7-9 and TRBJ2-1; perhaps D is TRBD1 or TRBD2 (5 bases each). V shed 5 bases and J shed 4 bases, with 15 bases lying between them. This CDR3 has 15 residues. The germline V gene has CDR1 SEHNR and CDR2 FQNEAQ (reference sequence). In DNA, the CDR3 is TGTGCCAGCAGCCGTACCTTCGGGGCTTACAATGAGCAGTTCTTC. This translates into CASSRTFGAYNEQFF.

The V and J genes are TRBV5-8 and TRBJ1-5; no reliable D call. Germline CDR1 is SGHTS and CDR2 is YDEGEE. This CDR3 is 14 amino acids long. Trimming cost V 0 bases and J 3 bases, with 7 bases left between them. For the CDR3, the DNA is TGTGCCAGCAGCTTGGTCGGAGTCAATCAGCCCCAGCATTTT. Translated, it gives CASSLVGVNQPQHF.

This clone appeared a single time. V is TRBV6-6 and J is TRBJ1-6; D is perhaps TRBD1 (5 bases). There are 14 residues in the CDR3. The V gene's germline CDR1 is MNHNY and CDR2 SVGAGI (reference sequence). The V end was cut by 8 bases, the J end by 9 bases, with 17 bases between. CDR3 sequence reads: CASSIPGAVSPLHF. CDR3 in DNA: TGTGCCAGCTCCATCCCCGGGGCAGTTTCACCCCTCCACTTT.

The rearrangement joins TRBV10-2 to TRBJ1-1; possible D gene TRBD1, 5 bases. CDR3 length: 13 residues. Between the trimmed V and J ends, which lost 4 bases and 5 bases, there was a span of 11 bases. Germline V gene data show CDR1 as WSHSY and CDR2 as SAAADI. CDR3 bases: TGCGCCAGCAGTGGGGGGGTAGGAACTGAAGCTTTCTTT. Its protein product is CASSGGVGTEAFF.

The rearrangement links TRBV4-3 to TRBJ1-4; the D gene is possibly TRBD1 (5 bases). Germline loops: CDR1 LGHNA, CDR2 YSLEER. Trimming left V 1 base short and J 10 bases short, with 19 bases between. CDR3 size: 16 residues. The CDR3 nucleotides are TGCGCCAGCAGCCAAGTAACAGGACGGGGCCCCGGAAAACTGTTTTTT. Its translation: CASSQVTGRGPGKLFF.

The V gene is TRBV6-5, the J gene TRBJ1-1, with 11 bases lining up with TRBD1. Per germline, CDR1 MNHEY and CDR2 SVGAGI. V lost 0 bases to trimming and J lost 5 bases; unmatched junction nucleotides: 5. The CDR3 is 16 amino acids. The CDR3 DNA follows: TGTGCCAGCAGTTACTCGGGACAGGGGGTTCGGACTGAAGCTTTCTTT. As protein: CASSYSGQGVRTEAFF.

This clone was observed once. The chain employs TRBV18 and TRBJ1-6, with 8 nucleotides matching TRBD1. The CDR3 has 14 residues. V lost 3 bases and J lost 10; bases outside the gene matches: 5. CDR1 and CDR2 (germline): KGHSH, LQKENI. CDR3 protein: CASSPQGASSPLHF. The DNA for the CDR3 is TGTGCCAGCTCACCGCAGGGGGCGAGCTCACCCCTCCACTTT.

This clone showed up just once. This chain uses TRBV9 with TRBJ2-5; tentative D call: TRBD1 (5 bases). Trimming took 4 bases from V and 5 from J, leaving 15 bases between them. This CDR3 comprises 14 residues. Germline V gene data show CDR1 as SGDLS and CDR2 as YYNGEE. The CDR3 region has the DNA TGTGCCAGCAGCTTGGACATCTTCGGGGAGACCCAGTACTTC. It specifies CASSLDIFGETQYF.

This clone occurred a few times. DNA of the CDR3: TGCGCCAGCAGCTTGGGGACAGATATCCAAGAGACCCAGTACTTC. It is translated as CASSLGTDIQETQYF. This chain links TRBV5-1 with TRBJ2-5, with TRBD1 as a possible D gene (6 bases). The CDR3 length is 15 residues. Trimming removed 0 bases from V and 1 base from J, with 10 bases in between. From germline, CDR1 is SGHRS and CDR2 YFSETQ.

In DNA, the CDR3 is TGTGCCAGCAGCTTGGTCGTAACCCCCTCCAATGAGCAGTTCTTC. Translation gives CASSLVVTPSNEQFF. V usage is TRBV5-5 and J usage is TRBJ2-1; D is uncertain. The CDR3 is 15 amino acids. V was shortened by 0 bases and J by 6 bases, with 13 bases between the two germline ends. Germline assignment: CDR1 SGHKS and CDR2 YYEKEE (reference sequence).

The chain uses TRBV4-2 and TRBJ2-7; TRBD1 aligns across 8 bases. Germline lookup yields CDR1 LGHNA and CDR2 YNFKEQ. The J segment lost 4 bases and the V segment lost 2 bases, leaving 7 bases of the junction unmatched. The CDR3 runs to 15 residues. The CDR3 loop is CASSQRRTGSYEQYF. For the CDR3, the DNA is TGTGCCAGCAGCCAAAGAAGGACAGGGTCGTACGAGCAGTACTTC.

The chain employs TRBV19 and TRBJ1-1; TRBD1 aligns across 7 bases. The J segment lost 4 bases and the V segment lost 7 bases, leaving 15 bases of the junction unmatched. Germline-derived CDR1 and CDR2 are LNHDA and SQIVND (reference sequence). This CDR3 region has 16 residues. The DNA of the CDR3 is TGTGCCAGTAAGACCCTATTGGCAGGGGGAGGCACTGAAGCTTTCTTT. It specifies CASKTLLAGGGTEAFF.

This clone was seen only once. The DNA for the CDR3 is TGTGCCAGCAGTGAGGGGGACACAGATACGCAGTATTTT. Protein product: CASSEGDTDTQYF. J is TRBJ2-3 and V is TRBV6-4; the D call may be TRBD1 or TRBD2 (5 bases each). This CDR3 spans 13 amino acids. The V gene's germline CDR1 is MRHNA and CDR2 SNTAGT. V was clipped by 3 bases and J by 2 bases, with 6 bases between them.

The V call is TRBV19, the J call TRBJ1-5, with no clear D. The V and J ends lost 1 base and 4 bases respectively, with 5 bases between them. Germline CDR1 reads LNHDA; CDR2 reads SQIVND (reference sequence). CDR3 size: 13 residues. The CDR3, as DNA: TGTGCCAGTAGTATAGTGAGAAATCAGCCCCAGCATTTT. It encodes CASSIVRNQPQHF.

Only a few counts were recorded for this clone. This chain connects TRBV3-1 (or the pseudogene TRBV3-2) to TRBJ2-5; TRBD2 agrees at 10 bases. Trimming took 0 bases from V and 5 from J; bases not matched to a gene: 6. CDR1 is LGHDT, CDR2 YNNKEL, per germline (reference sequence). This CDR3 is built from 16 residues. DNA of the CDR3: TGTGCCAGCAGCCAAGAACCAGCGGGGGGGCGCGAGACCCAGTACTTC. Its protein product is CASSQEPAGGRETQYF.

The rearrangement joins TRBV6-6 to TRBJ2-3, with D maybe TRBD2 (7 bases). The CDR3 runs 15 residues. From germline, CDR1 is MNHNY and CDR2 SVGAGI (reference sequence). V was clipped by 2 bases and J by 1 base, with 10 bases between them. The CDR3 protein is CASSYRGARTDTQYF. The CDR3, as DNA: TGTGCCAGCAGTTACCGGGGGGCCCGCACAGATACGCAGTATTTT.

The rearrangement links TRBV7-9 to TRBJ2-1; the D gene is possibly TRBD1 (5 bases). Between the trimmed V and J ends, which lost 5 bases and 8 bases, there was a span of 13 bases. CDR3 size: 13 residues. CDR1 and CDR2 from the germline V gene are SEHNR and FQNEAQ (reference sequence). The CDR3 DNA reads TGTGCCAGCAGCCATAGCCTCAGGGATGAGCAGTTCTTC. Translated, it gives CASSHSLRDEQFF.

The chain combines TRBV6-5 with TRBJ1-2; D is unresolved. Germline V gene lookup returns CDR1 MNHEY and CDR2 SVGAGI. The CDR3 sequence is 13 residues long. Between the trimmed V and J ends, which lost 0 bases and 6 bases, there was a span of 8 bases. DNA of the CDR3: TGTGCCAGCAGTTACTCAAACAGAAATGGCTACACCTTC. This translates into CASSYSNRNGYTF.

The rearrangement joins TRBV27 to TRBJ1-2, with a weak D call TRBD1 (6 bases). CDR3 length: 14 residues. V dropped 6 bases and J dropped 6 bases, with 17 bases sitting between them. Germline CDR1 and CDR2: MNHEY and SMNVEV (reference sequence). In DNA form, the CDR3 reads TGTGCCAGCAGACTCGGTGGAGGGGGAGATGGCTACACCTTC. Translated, it gives CASRLGGGGDGYTF.

The rearrangement joins TRBV29-1 to TRBJ1-1; D not resolved. The germline V gene has CDR1 SQVTM and CDR2 ANQGSEA. V was clipped by 2 bases and J by 0 bases, with 13 bases between them. This CDR3 spans 15 amino acids. The CDR3 here is CSVESRLQMNTEAFF. The CDR3 DNA is TGCAGCGTTGAATCCAGGCTGCAGATGAACACTGAAGCTTTCTTT.

The gene calls are TRBV2 and TRBJ1-4, with unresolved D. Germline V lookup: CDR1 SNHLY, CDR2 FYNNEI. V was cut by 9 bases and J by 4 bases, with 3 bases left in between. This CDR3 has 10 amino acids. CDR3: CASYNEKLFF. For the CDR3, the DNA is TGTGCCAGTTATAATGAAAAACTGTTTTTT.

This chain links TRBV14 with TRBJ1-1; 8 bases line up with TRBD1. The CDR3 contains 12 residues. The germline V gene encodes CDR1 SGHDN and CDR2 FVKESK. V shed 2 bases and J 9 bases; nucleotides not matched to a gene: 2. The CDR3 bases are TGTGCCAGCAGCCAAACAGGGGGGAAAGCTTTCTTT. Translating it yields CASSQTGGKAFF.

This clone was seen a handful of times. The chain has TRBV9 and TRBJ2-5; D not resolved. CDR3 length equals 12 residues. Germline-derived CDR1 and CDR2 are SGDLS and YYNGEE. V was pared by 3 bases and J by 7 bases, with 10 bases between. The CDR3 DNA is TGTGCCAGCAGCGCGGCGGAAGGGACCCAGTACTTC. Residues: CASSAAEGTQYF.

This chain joins TRBV24-1 and TRBJ1-1; TRBD1 matches at 12 bases. V shed 8 bases, J shed 3 bases, and the junction held 24 bases outside the gene matches. Germline V gene lookup returns CDR1 KGHDR and CDR2 SFDVKD. CDR3 length: 21 residues. CDR3 sequence: CATTNRAPRGPGQGAYTEAFF. The CDR3 coding sequence is TGTGCCACCACTAACAGGGCCCCCCGGGGTCCGGGACAGGGGGCTTACACTGAAGCTTTCTTT.